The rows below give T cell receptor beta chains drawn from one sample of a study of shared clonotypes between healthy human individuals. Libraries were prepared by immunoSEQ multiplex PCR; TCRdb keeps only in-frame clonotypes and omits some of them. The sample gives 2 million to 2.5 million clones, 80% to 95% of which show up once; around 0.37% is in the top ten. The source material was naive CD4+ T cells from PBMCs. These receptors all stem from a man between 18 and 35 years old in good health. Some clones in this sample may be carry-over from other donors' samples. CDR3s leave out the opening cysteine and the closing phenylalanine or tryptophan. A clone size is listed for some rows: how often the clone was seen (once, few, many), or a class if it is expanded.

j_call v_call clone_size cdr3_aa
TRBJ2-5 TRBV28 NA ASKTSGRRSETQY
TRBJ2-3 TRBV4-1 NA ASSQDHRWASGRGDTQY
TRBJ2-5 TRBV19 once ASSPIRETGGETQY
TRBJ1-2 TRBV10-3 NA AISALDRDYGYT
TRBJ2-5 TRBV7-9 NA ASSGRQGGWFRETQY
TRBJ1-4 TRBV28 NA ASSQTGADNEKLF
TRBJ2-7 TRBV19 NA ASRMRTGAYEQY
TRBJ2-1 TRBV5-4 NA ASSLARGEGSNEQF
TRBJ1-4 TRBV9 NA ASSVGSGGDEKLF
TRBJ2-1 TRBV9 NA ASSPPFAGGLPTAYNEQF
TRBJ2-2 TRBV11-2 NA ASSLDPGGANTGELF
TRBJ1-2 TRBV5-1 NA ASSYGQGVYGYT
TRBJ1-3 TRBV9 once ASSARINPSGNTIY
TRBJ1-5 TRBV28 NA ATQSRDRRNQPQH
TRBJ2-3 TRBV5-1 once ASSGGPTDTQY
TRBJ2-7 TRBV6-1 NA ASSPEGGLTYEQY
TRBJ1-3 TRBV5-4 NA ASSLGPDHSGDTIY
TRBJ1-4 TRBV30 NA AWSTPVATNEKLF
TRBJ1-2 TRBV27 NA ASSPNTNYGYT
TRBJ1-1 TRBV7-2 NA ASSLVQGGTEAF
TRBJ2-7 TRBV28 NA ASTRLGQTYEQY
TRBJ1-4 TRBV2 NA ASNRQGVGEKLF
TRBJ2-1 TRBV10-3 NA AIRWTGNNEQF
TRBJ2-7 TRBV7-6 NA ASSFGQGNEQY
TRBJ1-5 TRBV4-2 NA ASSQDLGRNQPQH
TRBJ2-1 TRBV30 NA AHAGQIYNEQF
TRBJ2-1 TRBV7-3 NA ASSLKQGFPYNEQF
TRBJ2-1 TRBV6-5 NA ASSRLAGVNEQF
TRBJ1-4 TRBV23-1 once ASSQLGQGRGCFANEKLF
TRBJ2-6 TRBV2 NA ASTFELIVSGANVLT
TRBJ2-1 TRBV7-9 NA ASSLRAHARDYNEQF
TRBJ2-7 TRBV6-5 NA ASRMGGLADEQY
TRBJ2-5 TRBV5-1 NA ASSFSGGQETQY
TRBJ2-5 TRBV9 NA ASSVVMETQY
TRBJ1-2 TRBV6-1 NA ASTPSGYAVSYT
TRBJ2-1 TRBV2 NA ASSELGLAGHNEQF
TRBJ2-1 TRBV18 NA ASSSGQGGNEQF
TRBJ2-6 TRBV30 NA AWSVKAGANVLT
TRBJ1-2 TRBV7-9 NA ASSPTTGYGYT
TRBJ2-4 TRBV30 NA AWTPWEGDIQY
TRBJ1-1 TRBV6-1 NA ASSELPTGGKTEAF
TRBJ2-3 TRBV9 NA ASSVGNGYADTQY
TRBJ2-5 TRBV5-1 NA ASRFAGQETQY
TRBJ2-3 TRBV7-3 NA ASSLGGGRHTQY
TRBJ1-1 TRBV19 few ASSPEYRTEAF
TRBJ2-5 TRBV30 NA AWGRETQY
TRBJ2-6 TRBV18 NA ASSPSTVTSGANVLT
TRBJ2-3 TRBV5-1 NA ASSLLAGRTDTQY
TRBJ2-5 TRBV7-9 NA ASKLAGSETQY
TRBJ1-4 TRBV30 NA AWEEGQGNEKLF
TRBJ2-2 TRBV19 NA ASSHKTQQTVPGELF
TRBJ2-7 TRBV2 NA ASSITTSGIAGQY
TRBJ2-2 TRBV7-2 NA ASDSFGDTGELF